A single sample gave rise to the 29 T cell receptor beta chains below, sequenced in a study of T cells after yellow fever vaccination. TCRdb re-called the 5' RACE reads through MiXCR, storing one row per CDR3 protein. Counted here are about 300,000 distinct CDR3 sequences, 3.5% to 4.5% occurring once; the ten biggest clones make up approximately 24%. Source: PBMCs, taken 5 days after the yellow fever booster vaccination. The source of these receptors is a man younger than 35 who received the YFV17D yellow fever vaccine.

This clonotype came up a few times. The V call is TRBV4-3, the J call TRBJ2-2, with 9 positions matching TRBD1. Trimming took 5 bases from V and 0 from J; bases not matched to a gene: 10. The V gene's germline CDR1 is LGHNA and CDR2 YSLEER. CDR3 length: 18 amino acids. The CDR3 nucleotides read TGCGCCAGCAGCTTCCGGACAGGGGCCTTTACGAACACCGGGGAGCTGTTTTTT. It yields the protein CASSFRTGAFTNTGELFF.

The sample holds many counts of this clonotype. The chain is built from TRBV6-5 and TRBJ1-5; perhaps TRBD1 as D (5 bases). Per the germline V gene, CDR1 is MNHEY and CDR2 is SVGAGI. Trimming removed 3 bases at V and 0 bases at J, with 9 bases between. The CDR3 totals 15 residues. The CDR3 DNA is TGTGCCAGCAGTTATTCACAGGCTAGCAATCAGCCCCAGCATTTT. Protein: CASSYSQASNQPQHF.

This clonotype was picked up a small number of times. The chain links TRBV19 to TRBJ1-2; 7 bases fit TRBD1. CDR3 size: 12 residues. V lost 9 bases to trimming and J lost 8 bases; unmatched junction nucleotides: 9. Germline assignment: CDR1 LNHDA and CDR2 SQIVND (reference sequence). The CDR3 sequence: CASRGGRKGYTF. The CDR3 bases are TGTGCCAGCAGGGGGGGTCGGAAAGGCTACACCTTC.

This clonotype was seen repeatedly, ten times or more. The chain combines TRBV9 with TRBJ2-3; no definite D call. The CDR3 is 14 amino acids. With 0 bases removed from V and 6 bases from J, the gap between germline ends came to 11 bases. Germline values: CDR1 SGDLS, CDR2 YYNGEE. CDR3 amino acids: CASSVGQGSDTQYF. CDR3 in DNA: TGTGCCAGCAGCGTAGGCCAAGGGTCCGATACGCAGTATTTT.

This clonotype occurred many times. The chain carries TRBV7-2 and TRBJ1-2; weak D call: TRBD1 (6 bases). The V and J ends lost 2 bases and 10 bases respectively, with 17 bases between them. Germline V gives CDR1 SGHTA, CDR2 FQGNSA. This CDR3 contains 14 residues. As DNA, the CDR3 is TGTGCCAGCAGCTTATTCGGGGGCCACGATGACTACACCTTC. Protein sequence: CASSLFGGHDDYTF.

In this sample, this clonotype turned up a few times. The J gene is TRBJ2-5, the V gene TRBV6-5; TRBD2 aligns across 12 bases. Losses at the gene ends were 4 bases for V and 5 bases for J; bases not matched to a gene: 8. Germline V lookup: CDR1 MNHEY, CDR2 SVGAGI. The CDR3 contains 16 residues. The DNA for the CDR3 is TGTGCCAGCAGTTCTCCTAGCGGGGGGGCCAGGGAGACCCAGTACTTC. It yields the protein CASSSPSGGARETQYF.

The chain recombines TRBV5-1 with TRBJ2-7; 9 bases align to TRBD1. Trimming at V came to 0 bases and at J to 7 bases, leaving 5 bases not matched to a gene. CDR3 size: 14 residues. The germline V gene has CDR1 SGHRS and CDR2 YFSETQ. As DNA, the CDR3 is TGCGCCAGCAGCTTGGGACAGGGGGGGGCGGAGCAGTACTTC. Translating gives CASSLGQGGAEQYF.

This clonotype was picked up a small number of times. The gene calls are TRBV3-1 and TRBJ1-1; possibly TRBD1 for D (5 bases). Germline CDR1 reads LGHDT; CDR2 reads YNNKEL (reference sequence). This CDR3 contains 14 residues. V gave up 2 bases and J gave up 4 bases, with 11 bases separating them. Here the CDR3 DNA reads TGTGCCAGCAGCCAACCACAGGTGGGCACTGAAGCTTTCTTT. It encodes CASSQPQVGTEAFF.

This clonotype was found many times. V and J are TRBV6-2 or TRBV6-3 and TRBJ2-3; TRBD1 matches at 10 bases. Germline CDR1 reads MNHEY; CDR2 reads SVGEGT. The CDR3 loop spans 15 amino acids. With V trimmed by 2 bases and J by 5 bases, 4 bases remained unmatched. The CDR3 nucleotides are TGTGCCAGCAGTTACGGGACAGGGGAGGTAGATACGCAGTATTTT. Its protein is CASSYGTGEVDTQYF.

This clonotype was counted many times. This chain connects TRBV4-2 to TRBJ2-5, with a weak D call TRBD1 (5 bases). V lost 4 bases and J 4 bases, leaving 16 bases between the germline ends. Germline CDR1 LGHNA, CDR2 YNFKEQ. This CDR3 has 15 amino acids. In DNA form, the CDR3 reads TGTGCCAGCAGCCGCCGACCCCGCCAGGGAGAGACCCAGTACTTC. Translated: CASSRRPRQGETQYF.

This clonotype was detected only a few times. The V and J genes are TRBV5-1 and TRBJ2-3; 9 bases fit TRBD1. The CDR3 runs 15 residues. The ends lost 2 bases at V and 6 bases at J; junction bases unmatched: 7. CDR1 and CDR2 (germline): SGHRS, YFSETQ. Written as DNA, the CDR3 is TGCGCCAGCAGCTTCCGGACAGGGGATTGGGATACGCAGTATTTT. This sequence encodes CASSFRTGDWDTQYF.

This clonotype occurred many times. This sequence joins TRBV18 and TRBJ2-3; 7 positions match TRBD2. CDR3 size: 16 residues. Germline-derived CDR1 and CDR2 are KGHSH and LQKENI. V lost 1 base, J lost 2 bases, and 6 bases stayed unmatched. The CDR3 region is CASSPLGLGPTDTQYF. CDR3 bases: TGTGCCAGCTCACCACTAGGACTAGGCCCCACAGATACGCAGTATTTT.

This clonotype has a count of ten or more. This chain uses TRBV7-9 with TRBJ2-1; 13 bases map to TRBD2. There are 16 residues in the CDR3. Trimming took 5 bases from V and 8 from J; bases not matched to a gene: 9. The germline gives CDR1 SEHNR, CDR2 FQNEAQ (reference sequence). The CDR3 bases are TGTGCCAGCAGCCAAATTGTACTAGCGGGGGGGCATGAGCAGTTCTTC. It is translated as CASSQIVLAGGHEQFF.

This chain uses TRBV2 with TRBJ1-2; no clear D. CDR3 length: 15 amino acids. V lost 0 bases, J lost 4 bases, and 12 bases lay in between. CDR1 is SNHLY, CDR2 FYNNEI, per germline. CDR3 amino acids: CASSEAGQEPYGYTF. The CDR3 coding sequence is TGTGCCAGCAGTGAAGCCGGGCAGGAGCCCTATGGCTACACCTTC.

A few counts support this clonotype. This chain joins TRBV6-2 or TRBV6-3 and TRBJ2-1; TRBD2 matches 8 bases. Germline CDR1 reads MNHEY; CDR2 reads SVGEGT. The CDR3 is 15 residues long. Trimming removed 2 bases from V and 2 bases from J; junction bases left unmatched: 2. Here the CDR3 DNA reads TGTGCCAGCAGTTACCGGGGGGGAGCCTACAATGAGCAGTTCTTC. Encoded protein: CASSYRGGAYNEQFF.

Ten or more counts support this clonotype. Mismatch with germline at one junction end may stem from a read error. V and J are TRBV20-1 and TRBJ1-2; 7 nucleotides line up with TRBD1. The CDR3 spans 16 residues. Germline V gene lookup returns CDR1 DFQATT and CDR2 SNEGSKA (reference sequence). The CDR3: CSARVVDRQGAYGYTF. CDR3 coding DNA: TGCAGTGCCAGAGTTGTGGATCGACAGGGAGCCTATGGCTACACCTTC.

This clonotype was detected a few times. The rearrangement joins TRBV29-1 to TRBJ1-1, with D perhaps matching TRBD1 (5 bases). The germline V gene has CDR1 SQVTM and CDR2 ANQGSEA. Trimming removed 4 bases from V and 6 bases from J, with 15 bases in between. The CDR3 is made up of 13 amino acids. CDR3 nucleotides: TGCAGCGTTGGACCGGGACTCAGGGCTGAAGCTTTCTTT. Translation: CSVGPGLRAEAFF.

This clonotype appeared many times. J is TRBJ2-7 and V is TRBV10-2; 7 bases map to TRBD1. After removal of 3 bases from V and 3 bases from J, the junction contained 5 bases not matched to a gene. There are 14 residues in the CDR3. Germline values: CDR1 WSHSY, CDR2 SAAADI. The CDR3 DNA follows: TGCGCCAGCAGTGAAGACAGGGTGGTCTACGAGCAGTACTTC. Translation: CASSEDRVVYEQYF.

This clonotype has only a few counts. CDR3 region: CASRRTGVGNEKLFF. CDR3 sequence (DNA): TGTGCCAGCAGGCGCACAGGGGTGGGGAATGAAAAACTGTTTTTT. The gene calls are TRBV6-5 and TRBJ1-4; 7 bases agree with TRBD1. Germline loops: CDR1 MNHEY, CDR2 SVGAGI. J was trimmed by 5 bases and V by 6 bases; bases with no gene match: 9. The CDR3 length is 15 residues.

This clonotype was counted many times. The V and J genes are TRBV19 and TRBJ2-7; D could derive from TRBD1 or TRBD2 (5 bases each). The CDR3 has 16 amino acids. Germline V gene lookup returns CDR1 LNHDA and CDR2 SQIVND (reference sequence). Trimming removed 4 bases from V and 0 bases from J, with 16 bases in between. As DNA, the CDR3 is TGTGCCAGTAGTACCACATATGGGGGATACTCCTACGAGCAGTACTTC. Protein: CASSTTYGGYSYEQYF.

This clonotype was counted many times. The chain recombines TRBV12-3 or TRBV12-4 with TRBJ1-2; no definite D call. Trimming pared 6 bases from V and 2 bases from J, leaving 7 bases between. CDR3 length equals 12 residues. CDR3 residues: CASSPDNYGYTF. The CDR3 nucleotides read TGTGCCAGCAGCCCGGACAACTATGGCTACACCTTC.

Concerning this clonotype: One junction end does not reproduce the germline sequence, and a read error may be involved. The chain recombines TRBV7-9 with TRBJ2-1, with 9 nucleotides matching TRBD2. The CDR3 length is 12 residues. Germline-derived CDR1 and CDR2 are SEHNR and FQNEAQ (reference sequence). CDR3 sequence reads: CASSNQAGGPSF. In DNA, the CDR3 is TGTGCCAGCAGCAACCAAGCGGGGGGCCCATCCTTC. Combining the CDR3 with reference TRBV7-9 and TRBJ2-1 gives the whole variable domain DTGVSQNPRHKITKRGQNVTFRCDPISEHNRLYWYRQTLGQGPEFLTYFQNEAQLEKSRLLSDRFSAERPKGSFSTLEIQRTEQGDSAMYLCASSNQAGGPSFGPGTRLTVL.

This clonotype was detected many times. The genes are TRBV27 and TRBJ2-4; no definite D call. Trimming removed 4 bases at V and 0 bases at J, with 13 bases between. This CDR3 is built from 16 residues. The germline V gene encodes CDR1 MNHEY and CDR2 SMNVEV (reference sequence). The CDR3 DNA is TGTGCCAGCAGTTCCCTAATTAAGGTAGCCAAAAACATTCAGTACTTC. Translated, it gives CASSSLIKVAKNIQYF.

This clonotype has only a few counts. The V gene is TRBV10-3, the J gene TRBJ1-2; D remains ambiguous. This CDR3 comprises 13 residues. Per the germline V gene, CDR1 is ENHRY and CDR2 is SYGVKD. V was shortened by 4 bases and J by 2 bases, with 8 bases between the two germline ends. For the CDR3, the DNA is TGTGCCATCAGTGGAACAGAGAACTATGGCTACACCTTC. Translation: CAISGTENYGYTF.

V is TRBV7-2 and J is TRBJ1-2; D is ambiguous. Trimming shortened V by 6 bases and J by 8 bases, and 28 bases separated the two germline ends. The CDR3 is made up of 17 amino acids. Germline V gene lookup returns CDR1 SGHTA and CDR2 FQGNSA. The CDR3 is CASSYNSGAGKVMGYTF. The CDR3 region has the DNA TGTGCCAGCAGTTATAACAGTGGCGCGGGGAAAGTGATGGGCTACACCTTC.

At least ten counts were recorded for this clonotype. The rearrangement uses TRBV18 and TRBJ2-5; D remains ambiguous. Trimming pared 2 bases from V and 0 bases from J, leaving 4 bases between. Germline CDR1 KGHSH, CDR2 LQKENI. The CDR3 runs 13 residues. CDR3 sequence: CASSPGYQETQYF. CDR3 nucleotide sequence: TGTGCCAGCTCACCAGGGTACCAAGAGACCCAGTACTTC. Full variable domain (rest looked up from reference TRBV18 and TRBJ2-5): NAGVMQNPRHLVRRRGQEARLRCSPMKGHSHVYWYRQLPEEGLKFMVYLQKENIIDESGMPKERFSAEFPKEGPSILRIQQVVRGDSAAYFCASSPGYQETQYFGPGTRLLVL.

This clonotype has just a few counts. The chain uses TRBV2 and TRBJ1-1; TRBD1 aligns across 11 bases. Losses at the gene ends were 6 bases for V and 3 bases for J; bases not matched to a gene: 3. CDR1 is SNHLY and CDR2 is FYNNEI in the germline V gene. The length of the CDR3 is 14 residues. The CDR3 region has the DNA TGTGCCAGCAGGGGGACAGGGGGTTACACTGAAGCTTTCTTT. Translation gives CASRGTGGYTEAFF.

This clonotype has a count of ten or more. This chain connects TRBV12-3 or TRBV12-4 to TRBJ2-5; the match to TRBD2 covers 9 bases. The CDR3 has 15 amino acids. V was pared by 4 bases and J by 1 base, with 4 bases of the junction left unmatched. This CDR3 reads CASSSAGGLQETQYF. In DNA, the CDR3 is TGTGCCAGCAGTTCAGCGGGGGGACTCCAAGAGACCCAGTACTTC.

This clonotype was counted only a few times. This CDR3 reads CASSLNWVAGANVLTF. The CDR3 nucleotides are TGTGCCAGCAGCCTAAATTGGGTAGCTGGGGCCAACGTCCTGACTTTC. The rearrangement joins TRBV7-3 to TRBJ2-6; no clear D. Trimming left V 5 bases short and J 2 bases short, with 13 bases between. Germline lookup yields CDR1 SGHTA and CDR2 FQGTGA. The CDR3 spans 16 residues.